The 21 T cell receptor beta chains below were found in one sample sequenced in a study of graft-versus-host responses after intestinal transplantation. Some clones are missing from TCRdb's copy, which holds only in-frame ones; the method was immunoSEQ multiplex PCR. The sample lists nearly 90,000 clones; roughly four fifths were seen once. For these TCRs, the target antigens are not known. The sequenced sample was unstimulated CD8+ T cells sorted from spleen or lymph node cells, obtained before intestinal transplant. The receptors come from a human donor who received an intestinal transplant.

This chain connects TRBV6-5 to TRBJ2-7; D may be TRBD1 (5 bases). Deletions cut 0 bases from V and 6 bases from J, with 12 bases between. This CDR3 has 14 residues. Germline values: CDR1 MNHEY, CDR2 SVGAGI. The CDR3 DNA reads as TGTGCCAGCAGTTACTCGATCAGGGCAAGCGAGCAGTACTTC. Residues: CASSYSIRASEQYF.

The CDR3 sequence: CASSPKGQGTMSGELFF. In nucleotides, the CDR3 is TGTGCCAGCTCACCAAAAGGACAGGGCACCATGTCCGGGGAGCTGTTTTTT. The V and J genes are TRBV18 and TRBJ2-2; TRBD1 matches at 8 bases. This CDR3 contains 17 residues. J was trimmed by 6 bases and V by 2 bases; bases with no gene match: 11. The germline gives CDR1 KGHSH, CDR2 LQKENI.

The rearrangement joins TRBV2 to TRBJ2-7; 8 bases map to TRBD2. Germline V lookup: CDR1 SNHLY, CDR2 FYNNEI. With V trimmed by 2 bases and J by 1 base, 7 bases remained unmatched. The CDR3 loop spans 16 amino acids. The CDR3 nucleotides are TGTGCCAGCAGTGAAAGGTTGCTAGCGGGTTCCTACGAGCAGTACTTC. Translated, it gives CASSERLLAGSYEQYF.

The CDR3 spells CASSQDPGTFYEQYF. DNA for the CDR3: TGCGCCAGCAGCCAAGATCCCGGGACCTTTTACGAGCAGTACTTC. J is TRBJ2-7 and V is TRBV4-1, with D possibly being TRBD1 or TRBD2 (5 bases each). Trimming left V 0 bases short and J 4 bases short, with 13 bases between. Germline V CDR1 and CDR2: MGHRA, YSYEKL. The CDR3 spans 15 residues.

Here the CDR3 DNA reads TGTGCCAGCAGTTTATCTGGGGCCTTGAACACCGGGGAGCTGTTTTTT. Translated, it gives CASSLSGALNTGELFF. The gene calls are TRBV28 and TRBJ2-2; TRBD1 is a possible D gene (5 bases). The CDR3 contains 16 residues. Germline V gene sequence: CDR1 MDHEN, CDR2 SYDVKM. Trimming shortened V by 1 base and J by 1 base, and 10 bases separated the two germline ends.

J is TRBJ2-1 and V is TRBV5-5; 7 bases agree with TRBD1. Germline V gene lookup returns CDR1 SGHKS and CDR2 YYEKEE (reference sequence). Trimming cost V 3 bases and J 2 bases; bases outside gene matches: 2. CDR3 size: 14 residues. The CDR3 bases are TGTGCCAGCAGCTCCCAGGGGGCCTACAATGAGCAGTTCTTC. This codes for CASSSQGAYNEQFF.

This chain uses TRBV29-1 with TRBJ2-7, with D uncertain. V lost 4 bases and J lost 1, with 5 bases in between. This CDR3 has 11 amino acids. Germline CDR1 is SQVTM and CDR2 is ANQGSEA. CDR3 sequence reads: CSVGVSYEQYF. Here the CDR3 DNA reads TGCAGCGTTGGGGTATCCTACGAGCAGTACTTC.

The gene calls are TRBV2 and TRBJ1-4; D perhaps matches TRBD1 (6 bases). Germline CDR1 SNHLY, CDR2 FYNNEI. The CDR3 runs to 13 residues. V was clipped by 8 bases and J by 8 bases, with 15 bases between them. The CDR3 region has the DNA TGTGCCAGCTTACAACAGGGTTTGGAAAAACTGTTTTTT. Translated: CASLQQGLEKLFF.

This clone occurred a few times. The chain recombines TRBV10-2 with TRBJ2-1; D not certain. Trimming shortened V by 4 bases and J by 5 bases, and 12 bases separated the two germline ends. Per germline, CDR1 WSHSY and CDR2 SAAADI. The CDR3 has 14 amino acids. Here the CDR3 DNA reads TGCGCCAGCAGTGGACTCATCCGAAACAATGAGCAGTTCTTC. Translated, it gives CASSGLIRNNEQFF.

The rearrangement uses TRBV5-4 and TRBJ2-3, with a weak D call TRBD2 (6 bases). Trimming took off 4 bases at V and 2 bases at J, with 14 bases between the two ends. The CDR3 is 15 amino acids. The germline CDR1 and CDR2 sequences are SGHNT and YYREEE (reference sequence). For the CDR3, the DNA is TGTGCCAGCAGCCAAGAAGCGGGTCTCACAGATACGCAGTATTTT. Translating gives CASSQEAGLTDTQYF.

J is TRBJ2-4 and V is TRBV6-8; D not resolved. CDR1 is MNHGY and CDR2 is SAAAGT in the germline V gene. Trimming took off 0 bases at V and 2 bases at J, with 11 bases between the two ends. The CDR3 is 16 amino acids. The chain's CDR3 is CASSYSYRYPKNIQYF. The CDR3 nucleotides are TGTGCCAGCAGTTACTCGTACAGATACCCCAAAAACATTCAGTACTTC.

The CDR3 here is CASSFRGGVWSSGDYEQYF. DNA of the CDR3: TGTGCCAGCAGTTTTCGAGGTGGGGTTTGGTCTAGCGGAGACTACGAGCAGTACTTC. J is TRBJ2-7 and V is TRBV28, with 7 bases matching TRBD2. The CDR3 spans 19 residues. The V and J ends lost 3 bases and 3 bases, in that order; junction bases with no gene match: 20. Germline V gene data show CDR1 as MDHEN and CDR2 as SYDVKM.

The rearrangement links TRBV5-6 to TRBJ2-7; possibly TRBD1 for D (5 bases). V was trimmed by 1 base and J by 3 bases, leaving 20 bases between them. Germline assignment: CDR1 SGHDT and CDR2 YYEEEE. This CDR3 has 17 amino acids. CDR3 bases: TGTGCCAGCAGCTTGTATTGGGATCAGGGCATTGACTACGAGCAGTACTTC. This gives the protein CASSLYWDQGIDYEQYF.

This clone was detected only a few times. The rearrangement joins TRBV9 to TRBJ2-3; 8 bases align to TRBD2. Germline V gives CDR1 SGDLS, CDR2 YYNGEE. With 4 bases clipped from V and 0 bases from J, the junction kept 4 bases outside the gene matches. This CDR3 has 15 amino acids. The CDR3, as DNA: TGTGCCAGCAGCTCCCGGGGGGGGAGCACAGATACGCAGTATTTT. Encoded protein: CASSSRGGSTDTQYF. Filled out from reference TRBV9 and TRBJ2-3, the complete variable domain reads DSGVTQTPKHLITATGQRVTLRCSPRSGDLSVYWYQQSLDQGLQFLIQYYNGEERAKGNILERFSAQQFPDLHSELNLSSLELGDSALYFCASSSRGGSTDTQYFGPGTRLTVL.

This clone was recorded a few times. The chain employs TRBV19 and TRBJ2-7; D might be TRBD2 (6 bases). The germline V gene encodes CDR1 LNHDA and CDR2 SQIVND (reference sequence). With 5 bases removed from V and 0 bases from J, the gap between germline ends came to 11 bases. The CDR3 has 14 residues. As DNA, the CDR3 is TGTGCCAGTAGTTTGGGCGGGGACTCCTACGAGCAGTACTTC. Its translation is CASSLGGDSYEQYF.

This chain uses TRBV19 with TRBJ2-2, with unresolved D. There are 12 residues in the CDR3. The ends were cut back, 9 bases at V and 0 bases at J, with 5 bases in the middle. Per germline, CDR1 LNHDA and CDR2 SQIVND (reference sequence). As DNA, the CDR3 is TGTGCCAGGGGCCCGAACACCGGGGAGCTGTTTTTT. This translates into CARGPNTGELFF.

The V and J genes are TRBV2 and TRBJ2-1; 7 nucleotides match TRBD2. CDR1 and CDR2 (germline): SNHLY, FYNNEI. V lost 0 bases to trimming and J lost 5 bases; unmatched junction nucleotides: 4. The CDR3 extends over 15 amino acids. Here the CDR3 reads CASSEAGTKNNEQFF. CDR3 sequence (DNA): TGTGCCAGCAGTGAAGCTGGGACTAAGAACAATGAGCAGTTCTTC.

This clone was counted only a few times. This chain connects TRBV6-5 to TRBJ2-5; the match to TRBD1 covers 7 bases. The J segment lost 5 bases and the V segment lost 0 bases, leaving 0 bases of the junction unmatched. This CDR3 comprises 13 residues. Germline-derived CDR1 and CDR2 are MNHEY and SVGAGI. CDR3 coding DNA: TGTGCCAGCAGTTACTCGGACAGGGAGACCCAGTACTTC. Residues: CASSYSDRETQYF.

This clone was seen once. The chain has TRBV19 and TRBJ2-1; 8 bases align to TRBD2. The CDR3 has 15 amino acids. Germline loops: CDR1 LNHDA, CDR2 SQIVND (reference sequence). V shed 3 bases and J 4 bases; nucleotides not matched to a gene: 5. CDR3 coding DNA: TGTGCCAGTAGTATGGATACGGGGGGGTACAATGAGCAGTTCTTC. This gives the protein CASSMDTGGYNEQFF.

The J gene is TRBJ1-1, the V gene TRBV7-2; TRBD1 might be the D (5 bases). With 2 bases removed from V and 5 bases from J, the gap between germline ends came to 15 bases. Germline V lookup: CDR1 SGHTA, CDR2 FQGNSA. This CDR3 is 15 amino acids long. The CDR3 nucleotides are TGTGCCAGCAGCTTAAGGCAGGGACGGGGTACTGAAGCTTTCTTT. Amino acids: CASSLRQGRGTEAFF. The full variable domain, in which reference TRBV7-2 and TRBJ1-1 provide the parts outside the CDR3, is GAGVSQSPSNKVTEKGKDVELRCDPISGHTALYWYRQSLGQGLEFLIYFQGNSAPDKSGLPSDRFSAERTGGSVSTLTIQRTQQEDSAVYLCASSLRQGRGTEAFFGQGTRLTVV.

The V gene is TRBV5-6, the J gene TRBJ2-7; D uncertain. V was trimmed by 1 base and J by 5 bases, leaving 7 bases between them. The CDR3 spans 12 residues. Germline CDR1 SGHDT, CDR2 YYEEEE. The CDR3 loop is CASSLLKDEQYF. CDR3 sequence (DNA): TGTGCCAGCAGCTTGCTCAAGGACGAGCAGTACTTC.